These T cell receptor beta chains were read from a single sample in a study of blood T cell repertoires in COVID-19. Some clones are missing from TCRdb's copy, which holds only in-frame ones; the method was immunoSEQ multiplex PCR. The repertoire holds around 300,000 clones, with 70% to 90% as singletons. Sequenced input: PBMCs or T cells enriched from blood (not recorded which). The receptors were sampled from a woman aged 60-75 years in a cohort exposed to, infected with or recovered from COVID-19 (not recorded which). CDR3s include the opening cysteine and the closing phenylalanine or tryptophan. Each record gives: clone size, J gene, D gene, V gene, CDR3 DNA, CDR3 protein. The D gene is left open where the match is weak. A clone size is listed for some rows: how often the clone was seen (once, few, many), or a class if it is expanded.

NA	TRBJ2-7	TRBD1	TRBV5-6	TGTGCCAGCAGCCCTGACAGGGGAGGTGACTACGAGCAGTACTTC	CASSPDRGGDYEQYF
NA	TRBJ2-5	TRBD2	TRBV4-1	TGCGCCAGCAGCCAAGGGGTTAGCGGGTTTAAAGAGACCCAGTACTTC	CASSQGVSGFKETQYF
NA	TRBJ1-2	NA	TRBV27	TGTGCCAGCAGTTCCTCCGATCAGGGGATCAGGGGCTACACCTTC	CASSSSDQGIRGYTF
NA	TRBJ2-5	TRBD1	TRBV28	TGTGCCAGCAGTCCCCTACAGGGGGCAGAAGAGACCCAGTACTTC	CASSPLQGAEETQYF
NA	TRBJ2-7	TRBD2	TRBV19	TGTGCCAGTAGTATGGGAGGGAGCTCCTACGAGCAGTACTTC	CASSMGGSSYEQYF
few	TRBJ2-3	TRBD1	TRBV28	TGTGCCAGCAGTTCAACCCCGGGACAGGGGAGGGATACGCAGTATTTT	CASSSTPGQGRDTQYF
once	TRBJ2-2	NA	TRBV29-1	TGCAGCGCCCATGGGGCAGCGAACACCGGGGAGCTGTTTTTT	CSAHGAANTGELFF
NA	TRBJ2-7	TRBD2	TRBV4-2	TGTGCCAGCAGTCAAGATATTATAGGACTAGCAATCGACGAGCAGTACTTC	CASSQDIIGLAIDEQYF
NA	TRBJ2-5	NA	TRBV12-3/TRBV12-4	TGTGCCAGCAGTTTTCCTCAAGAGACCCAGTACTTC	CASSFPQETQYF
NA	TRBJ2-3	TRBD2	TRBV7-3	TGTGCCAGCAGCATACTAGCGGGAGGGATAGATACGCAGTATTTT	CASSILAGGIDTQYF
NA	TRBJ2-2	TRBD1	TRBV24-1	TGTGCCACCACACCTACAGGGGGCTCGACCGGGGAGCTGTTTTTT	CATTPTGGSTGELFF
once	TRBJ1-6	NA	TRBV18	TGTGCCAGCTCACCTGGCGAGGGGGATTCACCCCTCCACTTT	CASSPGEGDSPLHF
few	TRBJ1-5	NA	TRBV13	TGTGCCAGCAGCTTAGGACAGAATCAGCCCCAGCATTTT	CASSLGQNQPQHF
NA	TRBJ2-1	NA	TRBV11-1	TGTGCCAGCAGCTTATTCAGCTACAATGAGCAGTTCTTC	CASSLFSYNEQFF
NA	TRBJ1-3	NA	TRBV3-1/TRBV3-2	TGTGCCAGCAGCCAAGGGGGCGCGTTTGGAAACACCATATATTTT	CASSQGGAFGNTIYF
NA	TRBJ2-1	NA	TRBV11-3	TGTGCCAGCAGCTTAAAGGGAGATGAGCAGTTCTTC	CASSLKGDEQFF
NA	TRBJ1-5	NA	TRBV4-1	TGCGCCAGCAGCCAAGTCGGGGGAAACCAGCCCCAGCATTTT	CASSQVGGNQPQHF
NA	TRBJ2-1	TRBD2	TRBV5-4	TGTGCCAGCAGCTTGGGAGCGGGAGGGAATGAGCAGTTCTTC	CASSLGAGGNEQFF
once	TRBJ2-5	TRBD1	TRBV10-3	TGTGCCATCAGGGGGGACAGGGGGGTGAAGACCCAGTACTTC	CAIRGDRGVKTQYF
NA	TRBJ2-7	TRBD1	TRBV9	TGTGCCAGCAGCCTTACCGGGACAGTCGACTACGAGCAGTACTTC	CASSLTGTVDYEQYF
NA	TRBJ2-7	NA	TRBV5-1	TGCGCCAGCAGCTTGGCCGGGGGCGGGGGCGAGCAGTACTTC	CASSLAGGGGEQYF
NA	TRBJ1-2	NA	TRBV15	TGTGCCACCAGCATCTCTCGGGGGGGCCCATGGGGCTACACCTTC	CATSISRGGPWGYTF
once	TRBJ1-1	NA	TRBV7-3	TGTGCCAGCAGCCCCTCTTCCCCATGGACAAGGGAGGGCACTGAAGCTTTCTTT	CASSPSSPWTREGTEAFF
NA	TRBJ1-5	TRBD1	TRBV5-6	TGTGCCAGCAGCTTGGGGACAGGGGGAAACAGCAATCAGCCCCAGCATTTT	CASSLGTGGNSNQPQHF
NA	TRBJ2-7	TRBD1	TRBV28	TGTGCCAGCAGCAAGGGGACAGGGGCCATATACGAGCAGTACTTC	CASSKGTGAIYEQYF
NA	TRBJ1-1	NA	TRBV6-2/TRBV6-3	TGTGCCAGCAGCCCCGGGAGGGTCAACACTGAAGCTTTCTTT	CASSPGRVNTEAFF
once	TRBJ2-1	TRBD2	TRBV7-3	TGTGCCAGCAGCCCTACGGGGTGGTTGGTAGCGGGAGGAAAAAATGAGCAGTTCTTC	CASSPTGWLVAGGKNEQFF
once	TRBJ2-5	NA	TRBV7-9	TGTGCCAGCAGCTTAGGTTTTGGGGGAGGAGGAGAAGAGACCCAGTACTTC	CASSLGFGGGGEETQYF
NA	TRBJ2-3	TRBD2	TRBV28	TGTGCCACCCACGAGGCTAGCGGTTACACAGATACGCAGTATTTT	CATHEASGYTDTQYF
NA	TRBJ2-1	NA	TRBV28	TGTGCCAGCAGCCTGTCCCGGGACTCCCCCGAGGAGCAGTTCTTC	CASSLSRDSPEEQFF
NA	TRBJ2-7	TRBD1	TRBV6-5	TGTGCCAGCAGTCGGGACAGGGACTCTCTCGAGCAGTACTTC	CASSRDRDSLEQYF
NA	TRBJ2-7	NA	TRBV11-2	TGTGCCAGCAGCTTCTGGACGGGGGACGAGCAGTACTTC	CASSFWTGDEQYF
NA	TRBJ2-3	NA	TRBV28	TGTGCCAGCAGGGTCGGGGTGAGCACAGATACGCAGTATTTT	CASRVGVSTDTQYF
NA	TRBJ1-5	NA	TRBV19	TGTGCCAGTAGTATCCCGACAGGTAGCAATCAGCCCCAGCATTTT	CASSIPTGSNQPQHF
NA	TRBJ2-1	TRBD2	TRBV28	TGTGCCAGCACCCCCTCGGCCCTAGCGGGACCAAACAATGAGCAGTTCTTC	CASTPSALAGPNNEQFF